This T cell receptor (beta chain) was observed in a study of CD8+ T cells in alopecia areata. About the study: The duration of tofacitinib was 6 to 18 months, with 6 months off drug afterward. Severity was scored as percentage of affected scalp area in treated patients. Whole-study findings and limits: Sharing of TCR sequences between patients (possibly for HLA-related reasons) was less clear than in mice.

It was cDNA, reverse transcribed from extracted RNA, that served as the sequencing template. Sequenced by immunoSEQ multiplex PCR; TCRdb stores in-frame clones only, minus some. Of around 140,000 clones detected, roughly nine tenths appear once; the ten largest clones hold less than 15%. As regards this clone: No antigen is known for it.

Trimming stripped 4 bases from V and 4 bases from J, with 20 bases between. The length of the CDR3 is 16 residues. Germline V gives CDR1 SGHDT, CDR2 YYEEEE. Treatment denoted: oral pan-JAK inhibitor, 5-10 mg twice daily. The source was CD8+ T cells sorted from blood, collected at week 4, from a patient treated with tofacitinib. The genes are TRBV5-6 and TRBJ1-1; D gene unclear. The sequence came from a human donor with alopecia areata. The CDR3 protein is CASSTPSWGGSTEAFF. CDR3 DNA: TGTGCCAGCAGCACCCCTTCATGGGGAGGTAGCACTGAAGCTTTCTTT.